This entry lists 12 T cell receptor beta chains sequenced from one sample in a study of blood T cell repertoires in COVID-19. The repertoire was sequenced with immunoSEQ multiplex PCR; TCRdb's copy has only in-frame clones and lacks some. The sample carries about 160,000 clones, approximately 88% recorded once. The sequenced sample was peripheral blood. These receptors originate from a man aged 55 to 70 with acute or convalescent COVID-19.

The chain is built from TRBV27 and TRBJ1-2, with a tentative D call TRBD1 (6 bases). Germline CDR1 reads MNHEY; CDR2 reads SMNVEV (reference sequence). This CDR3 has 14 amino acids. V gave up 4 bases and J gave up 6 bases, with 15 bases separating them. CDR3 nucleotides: TGTGCCAGCAGTTCCCTAGACAGGCGCCATGGCTACACCTTC. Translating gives CASSSLDRRHGYTF.

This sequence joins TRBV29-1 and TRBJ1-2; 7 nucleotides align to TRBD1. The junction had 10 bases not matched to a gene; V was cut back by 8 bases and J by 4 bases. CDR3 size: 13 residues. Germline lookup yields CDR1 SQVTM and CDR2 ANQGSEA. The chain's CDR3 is CSLQTGFGYGYTF. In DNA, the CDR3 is TGCAGCCTCCAGACAGGGTTTGGCTATGGCTACACCTTC. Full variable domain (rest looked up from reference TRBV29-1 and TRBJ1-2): SAVISQKPSRDICQRGTSLTIQCQVDSQVTMMFWYRQQPGQSLTLIATANQGSEATYESGFVIDKFPISRPNLTFSTLTVSNMSPEDSSIYLCSLQTGFGYGYTFGSGTRLTVV.

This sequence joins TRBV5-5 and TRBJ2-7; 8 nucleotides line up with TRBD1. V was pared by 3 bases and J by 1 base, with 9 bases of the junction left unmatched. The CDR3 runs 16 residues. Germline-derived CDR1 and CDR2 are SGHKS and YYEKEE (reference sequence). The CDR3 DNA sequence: TGTGCCAGCAGCTCCCCCACCGGGACAGGATCCTACGAGCAGTACTTC. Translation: CASSSPTGTGSYEQYF.

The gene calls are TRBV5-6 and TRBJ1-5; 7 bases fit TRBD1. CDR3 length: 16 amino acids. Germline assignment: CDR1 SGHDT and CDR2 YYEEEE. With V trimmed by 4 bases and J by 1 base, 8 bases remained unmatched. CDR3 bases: TGTGCCAGCAGCAAAGAGGGGGCAATGAGCAATCAGCCCCAGCATTTT. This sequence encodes CASSKEGAMSNQPQHF.

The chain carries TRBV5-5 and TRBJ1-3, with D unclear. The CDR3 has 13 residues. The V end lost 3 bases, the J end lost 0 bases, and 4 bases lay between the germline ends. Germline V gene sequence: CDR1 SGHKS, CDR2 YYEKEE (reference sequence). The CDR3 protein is CASSSYSGNTIYF. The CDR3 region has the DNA TGTGCCAGCAGCTCCTACTCTGGAAACACCATATATTTT.

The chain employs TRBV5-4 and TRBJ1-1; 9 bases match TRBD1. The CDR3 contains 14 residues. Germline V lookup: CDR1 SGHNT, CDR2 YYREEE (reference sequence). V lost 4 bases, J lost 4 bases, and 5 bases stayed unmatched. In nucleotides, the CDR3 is TGTGCCAGCAGCCCGGACAGGGGAGGCACTGAAGCTTTCTTT. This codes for CASSPDRGGTEAFF. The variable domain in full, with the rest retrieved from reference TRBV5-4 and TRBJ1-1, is ETGVTQSPTHLIKTRGQQVTLRCSSQSGHNTVSWYQQALGQGPQFIFQYYREEENGRGNFPPRFSGLQFPNYSSELNVNALELDDSALYLCASSPDRGGTEAFFGQGTRLTVV.

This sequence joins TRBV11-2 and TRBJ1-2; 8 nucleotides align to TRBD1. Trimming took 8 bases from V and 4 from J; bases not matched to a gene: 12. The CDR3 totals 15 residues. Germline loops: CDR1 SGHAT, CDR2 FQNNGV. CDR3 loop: CASGLTGGTGYGYTF. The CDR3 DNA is TGTGCCAGCGGCCTAACAGGGGGTACGGGCTATGGCTACACCTTC.

CDR3 sequence (DNA): TGTGCCAGCAGTGCTCAGGGGTATGGCTACGAGCAGTACTTC. Translating it yields CASSAQGYGYEQYF. This chain uses TRBV6-4 with TRBJ2-7; possibly TRBD1 for D (6 bases). The CDR3 spans 14 residues. The germline V gene has CDR1 MRHNA and CDR2 SNTAGT. Trimming cost V 4 bases and J 3 bases, with 13 bases left between them.

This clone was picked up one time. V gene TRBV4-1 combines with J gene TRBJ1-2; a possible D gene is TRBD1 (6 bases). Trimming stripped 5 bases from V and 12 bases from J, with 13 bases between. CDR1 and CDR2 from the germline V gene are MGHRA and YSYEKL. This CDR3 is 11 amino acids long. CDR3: CASSSYRAHTF. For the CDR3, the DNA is TGCGCCAGCAGCTCATACAGGGCCCACACCTTC.

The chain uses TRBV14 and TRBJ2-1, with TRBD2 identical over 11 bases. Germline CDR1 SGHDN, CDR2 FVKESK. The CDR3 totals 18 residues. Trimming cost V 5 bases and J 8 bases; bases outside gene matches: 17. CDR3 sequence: CASSYRSSGGAQPHEQFF. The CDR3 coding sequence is TGTGCCAGCAGCTACCGGAGTAGCGGGGGGGCCCAGCCACATGAGCAGTTCTTC.

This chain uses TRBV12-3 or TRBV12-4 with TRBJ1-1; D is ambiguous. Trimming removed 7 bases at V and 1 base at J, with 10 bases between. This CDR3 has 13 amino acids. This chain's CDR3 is CASIPPQNTEAFF. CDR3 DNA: TGTGCCAGCATTCCCCCCCAGAACACTGAAGCTTTCTTT.

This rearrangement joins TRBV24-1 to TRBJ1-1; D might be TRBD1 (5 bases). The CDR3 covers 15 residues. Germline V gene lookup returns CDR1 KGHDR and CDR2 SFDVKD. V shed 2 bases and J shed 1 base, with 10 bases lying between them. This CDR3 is CATSDWGGRNTEAFF. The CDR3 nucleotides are TGTGCCACCAGTGATTGGGGCGGAAGGAACACTGAAGCTTTCTTT.